This T cell receptor (beta chain) is drawn from a study of a mutant IDH1 vaccine in newly diagnosed glioma. General study results and limits: Top peripheral T cell clonotype shifts appeared unrelated to pseudoprogression.

The CDR3 sequence is 15 residues long. The germline V gene encodes CDR1 MGHDK and CDR2 SYGVNS. J lost 10 bases, V lost 6 bases, and 11 bases had no gene match. Documented time point: week 23, last vaccination. What each vaccine dose contained was 300 ug of mutant IDH1 20-mer peptide, accompanied by topical imiquimod. As to this clone: Its antigen remains unidentified.

Assay used: immunoSEQ multiplex PCR; TCRdb lists only in-frame clones, some missing. The sample shows approximately 41,000 clones, more than 80% of them seen only once. The sample in question was PBMCs, obtained from a glioma patient whose treatment included an IDH1 peptide vaccine. The clonotype originates from a man aged 40-49 years with glioma. The rearrangement links TRBV25-1 to TRBJ2-3; TRBD2 agrees at 12 bases. The CDR3: CASSGVDLAGGAQYF. The CDR3, as DNA: TGTGCCAGCAGCGGGGTGGATCTAGCGGGAGGGGCGCAGTATTTT. Based on the CDR3 plus reference TRBV25-1 and TRBJ2-3, the full variable domain is EADIYQTPRYLVIGTGKKITLECSQTMGHDKMYWYQQDPGMELHLIHYSYGVNSTEKGDLSSESTVSRIRTEHFPLTLESARPSHTSQYLCASSGVDLAGGAQYFGPGTRLTVL.